The source of this TCR beta chain is a study of identical twins. Study observations and caveats: Analyses of zero insertions could be partly confounded by invariant MAIT and iNKT cells.

TCRdb re-analysed the 5' RACE reads in MiXCR, keeping a single row per CDR3 protein. Counted here are 450,000 to 600,000 distinct CDR3 sequences, about 20% occurring once; the ten biggest clones make up around 0.48%. In the case of this clonotype: The antigen is undetermined.

V shed 6 bases, J shed 3 bases, and the junction held 6 bases outside the gene matches. The CDR3 has 15 residues. The germline gives CDR1 ENHRY, CDR2 SYGVKD. This same sample was also part of a study on yellow fever vaccine responses in identical twins.

The chain recombines TRBV10-3 with TRBJ2-1; TRBD1 matches 9 bases. The origin of this receptor is a young woman in good health. Sequencing input: CD4+ T cells sorted from blood. CDR3 sequence reads: CAISSGTGFYNEQFF. The CDR3 DNA reads TGTGCCATCAGCTCCGGGACAGGGTTCTACAATGAGCAGTTCTTC.